This is a list of T cell receptor beta chains from one sample in a study of human T cells and chemical hapten exposure. One entry per CDR3 protein, called by TCRdb with MiXCR from the RACE reads. Of about 79,000 distinct CDR3 sequences in the sample, approximately 8.6% are singletons; the top ten hold over 1.5%. The sequenced sample consisted of whole blood. The receptors originated from a male donor in good health. Some clones in this sample may be carry-over from other donors' samples. CDR3s include the opening cysteine and the closing phenylalanine or tryptophan. D genes are given only for firm matches. Size is omitted from some rows. Given values are once, few, many or a class for expanded clones.

size	V	D	length	J	CDR3	DNA
NA	TRBV2	NA	11	TRBJ1-1	CASRAVTEAFF	TGTGCCAGCAGGGCGGTCACTGAAGCTTTCTTT
many	TRBV7-9	TRBD2	16	TRBJ2-1	CASSLVTSGRGNEQFF	TGTGCCAGCAGCTTAGTTACTAGCGGGAGAGGCAATGAGCAGTTCTTC
many	TRBV7-9	NA	12	TRBJ2-7	CASSLRGYEQYF	TGTGCCAGCAGCTTACGGGGGTACGAGCAGTACTTC
few	TRBV29-1	NA	13	TRBJ2-3	CSVTQGSTDTQYF	TGCAGCGTAACCCAGGGGAGCACAGATACGCAGTATTTT
NA	TRBV18	TRBD1	15	TRBJ2-1	CASTPLNRGIDEQFF	TGTGCCAGCACACCACTTAACAGGGGAATCGATGAGCAGTTCTTC
many	TRBV7-2	TRBD2	18	TRBJ2-3	CASSLGASGGAMADTQYF	TGTGCCAGCAGCTTAGGAGCTAGCGGGGGGGCCATGGCAGATACGCAGTATTTT
NA	TRBV4-3	NA	15	TRBJ1-3	CASSQDSVPGNTIYF	TGCGCCAGCAGCCAAGATTCAGTCCCTGGAAACACCATATATTTT
few	TRBV29-1	TRBD2	14	TRBJ2-5	CSVELWREEETQYF	TGCAGCGTTGAATTGTGGCGGGAGGAAGAGACCCAGTACTTC
few	TRBV29-1	NA	15	TRBJ2-5	CSVDGQGGYQETQYF	TGCAGCGTTGATGGACAGGGAGGGTACCAAGAGACCCAGTACTTC
NA	TRBV20-1	TRBD1	15	TRBJ1-4	CSARSARTGVEKLFF	TGCAGTGCTAGATCCGCCCGGACAGGGGTTGAAAAACTGTTTTTT
NA	TRBV7-9	TRBD2	20	TRBJ2-2	CASSPPPGLAGPSGTGELFF	TGTGCCAGCAGCCCCCCGCCTGGACTAGCGGGACCCTCGGGCACCGGGGAGCTGTTTTTT